This passage covers 24 T cell receptor beta chains from one sample sequenced in a study of OX40 agonist ivuxolimab in advanced cancers. The repertoire was sequenced with immunoSEQ multiplex PCR; TCRdb's copy has only in-frame clones and lacks some. This sample has more than 45,000 clones, with 82% found just once. This specimen was CD4+ or CD8+ T cells sorted from blood, taken in a trial of the OX40 agonist ivuxolimab. These receptors came from an adult with an advanced solid tumor such as melanoma, head and neck, liver or kidney cancer.

The chain is built from TRBV7-9 and TRBJ1-1; 9 bases align to TRBD1. Germline V gives CDR1 SEHNR, CDR2 FQNEAQ (reference sequence). Trimming cost V 3 bases and J 0 bases; bases outside gene matches: 11. The CDR3 extends over 18 amino acids. The CDR3 region is CASSFRDRESIMNTEAFF. The CDR3 DNA is TGTGCCAGCAGCTTCCGGGACAGGGAGTCTATTATGAACACTGAAGCTTTCTTT.

This clone appeared a few times. The rearrangement joins TRBV5-4 to TRBJ1-1; 9 bases fit TRBD1. The CDR3 runs to 14 residues. V gave up 3 bases and J gave up 1 base; unmatched junction bases: 1. Germline V CDR1 and CDR2: SGHNT, YYREEE (reference sequence). Written as DNA, the CDR3 is TGTGCCAGCAGCTGGGGACAGGGGAACACTGAAGCTTTCTTT. Protein product: CASSWGQGNTEAFF.

The V call is TRBV4-3, the J call TRBJ1-6; D is perhaps TRBD1 (6 bases). The CDR3 runs to 16 residues. Germline CDR1 and CDR2: LGHNA and YSLEER. Trimming cost V 0 bases and J 7 bases, with 13 bases left between them. The CDR3 DNA reads TGCGCCAGCAGCCAAGAACCGGGGGCGCCGAATTCACCCCTCCACTTT. Its translation: CASSQEPGAPNSPLHF.

This rearrangement joins TRBV7-9 to TRBJ2-7, with TRBD1 identical over 12 bases. The CDR3 extends over 16 amino acids. V shed 5 bases and J 5 bases; nucleotides not matched to a gene: 10. Germline values: CDR1 SEHNR, CDR2 FQNEAQ (reference sequence). Here the CDR3 reads CASSPRGQGAVDEQYF. CDR3 DNA: TGTGCCAGCAGCCCCCGGGGACAGGGGGCGGTCGACGAGCAGTACTTC. Using reference TRBV7-9 and TRBJ2-7 for the parts outside the CDR3, the full variable domain is DTGVSQNPRHKITKRGQNVTFRCDPISEHNRLYWYRQTLGQGPEFLTYFQNEAQLEKSRLLSDRFSAERPKGSFSTLEIQRTEQGDSAMYLCASSPRGQGAVDEQYFGPGTRLTVT.

The chain joins TRBV29-1 to TRBJ1-2; D perhaps matches TRBD1 (5 bases). CDR3 length equals 13 residues. CDR1 and CDR2 (germline): SQVTM, ANQGSEA. V lost 3 bases, J lost 4 bases, and 12 bases lay in between. CDR3 in amino acids: CSVEKGQSYGYTF. CDR3 nucleotide sequence: TGCAGCGTTGAGAAGGGGCAGAGCTATGGCTACACCTTC.

The chain employs TRBV5-1 and TRBJ2-1; D remains unclear. The ends were cut back, 2 bases at V and 4 bases at J, with 13 bases in the middle. This CDR3 comprises 15 residues. The V gene's germline CDR1 is SGHRS and CDR2 YFSETQ. The CDR3 loop is CASSLPPREYNEQFF. Here the CDR3 DNA reads TGCGCCAGCAGCTTACCCCCCAGAGAGTACAATGAGCAGTTCTTC.

In this sample, this clone turned up once. V gene TRBV7-9 combines with J gene TRBJ2-5; D possibly corresponds to TRBD1 (6 bases). The CDR3 runs 13 residues. CDR1 SEHNR and CDR2 FQNEAQ come from the germline V gene (reference sequence). Trimming removed 3 bases at V and 4 bases at J, with 9 bases between. The CDR3 region is CASSFGQLETQYF. The CDR3 bases are TGTGCCAGCAGCTTTGGACAGTTAGAGACCCAGTACTTC.

The chain carries TRBV2 and TRBJ2-7; D possibly uses TRBD1 or TRBD2 (6 bases each). CDR3 length: 12 amino acids. V lost 5 bases to trimming and J lost 6 bases, with 11 bases between them. The germline CDR1 and CDR2 sequences are SNHLY and FYNNEI. In DNA, the CDR3 is TGTGCCAGCAGTCTGGAGGGGGGCGAGCAGTACTTC. This encodes CASSLEGGEQYF.

The rearrangement joins TRBV30 to TRBJ1-2, with 9 bases aligning to TRBD1. Germline values: CDR1 GTSNPN, CDR2 SVGIG (reference sequence). The length of the CDR3 is 19 residues. V lost 2 bases, J lost 4 bases, and 20 bases stayed unmatched. The CDR3 DNA reads as TGTGCCTGGAGTATAAACCCCCGGACAGGGGCCTTTCTTACCTATGGCTACACCTTC. Translation gives CAWSINPRTGAFLTYGYTF.

The chain recombines TRBV7-2 with TRBJ1-5, with D unclear. Germline loops: CDR1 SGHTA, CDR2 FQGNSA. With 5 bases removed from V and 2 bases from J, the gap between germline ends came to 7 bases. This CDR3 is 13 amino acids long. The CDR3 coding sequence is TGTGCCAGCAGCCCAGGCCGCAATCAGCCCCAGCATTTT. Translation gives CASSPGRNQPQHF.

The V gene is TRBV6-5, the J gene TRBJ2-5; 10 positions match TRBD2. The V and J ends lost 5 bases and 2 bases, in that order; junction bases with no gene match: 5. Germline values: CDR1 MNHEY, CDR2 SVGAGI. This CDR3 contains 15 residues. CDR3 in DNA: TGTGCCAGCAGTCAAAGCGGGGGGGGACAAGAGACCCAGTACTTC. Translated, it gives CASSQSGGGQETQYF.

The V gene is TRBV27, the J gene TRBJ2-2, with D unresolved. V was cut by 6 bases and J by 6 bases, with 14 bases left in between. This CDR3 is 14 amino acids long. Germline CDR1 is MNHEY and CDR2 is SMNVEV (reference sequence). In nucleotides, the CDR3 is TGTGCCAGCAGCCGCCTCTATGGGCCCGGGGAGCTGTTTTTT. Translating it yields CASSRLYGPGELFF.

The CDR3 region has the DNA TGTGCCAGCAGCTTAGGGCGGGGGGCGGTAAAATACGAGCAGTACTTC. Its protein product is CASSLGRGAVKYEQYF. V usage is TRBV7-2 and J usage is TRBJ2-7; 8 bases align to TRBD2. CDR1 SGHTA and CDR2 FQGNSA come from the germline V gene. The length of the CDR3 is 16 residues. The junction had 9 bases not matched to a gene; V was cut back by 1 base and J by 4 bases.

The chain links TRBV27 to TRBJ1-6, with a weak D call TRBD1 (5 bases). Trimming left V 6 bases short and J 0 bases short, with 15 bases between. The length of the CDR3 is 17 residues. Germline loops: CDR1 MNHEY, CDR2 SMNVEV (reference sequence). The CDR3 sequence is CASRTGFLSSYNSPLHF. DNA for the CDR3: TGTGCCAGCAGAACAGGTTTCCTGAGCTCCTATAATTCACCCCTCCACTTT.

The chain links TRBV6-1 to TRBJ1-5; no definite D call. In germline, CDR1 is MNHNS, CDR2 SASEGT. CDR3 size: 15 residues. Trimming took off 5 bases at V and 4 bases at J, with 15 bases between the two ends. This chain's CDR3 is CASSSPGLSNQPQHF. CDR3 sequence (DNA): TGTGCCAGCAGTTCACCCGGACTTTCGAATCAGCCCCAGCATTTT.

With regard to this clone: This may come from a read error, since a much larger clone is one base off. V gene TRBV7-2 combines with J gene TRBJ1-1; possibly TRBD1 for D (5 bases). This CDR3 contains 13 residues. Germline V CDR1 and CDR2: SGHTA, FQGNSA. V was clipped by 5 bases and J by 1 base, with 8 bases between them. The CDR3 protein is CASSRQRNTEAFF. The CDR3 DNA follows: TGTGCCAGCAGCCGACAGAGGAACACTGAAGCTTTCTTT.

The V call is TRBV4-3, the J call TRBJ2-5; the D gene could be TRBD1 or TRBD2 (6 bases each). The CDR3 consists of 16 residues. V lost 2 bases and J 5 bases, leaving 18 bases between the germline ends. Germline V CDR1 and CDR2: LGHNA, YSLEER. CDR3 region: CASSQSGGRPRETQYF. CDR3 nucleotides: TGCGCCAGCAGCCAATCTGGGGGGCGCCCCAGGGAGACCCAGTACTTC.

The chain joins TRBV4-1 to TRBJ1-2, with 7 nucleotides matching TRBD1. This CDR3 has 18 residues. Germline assignment: CDR1 MGHRA and CDR2 YSYEKL. J lost 8 bases, V lost 2 bases, and 20 bases had no gene match. The CDR3 nucleotides read TGCGCCAGCAGCCAACTCGCTCGGCGGACGGGACAGCTTAGAGGCTACACCTTC. As protein: CASSQLARRTGQLRGYTF.

This chain joins TRBV28 and TRBJ2-3, with 7 bases that match TRBD1. Trimming removed 8 bases from V and 2 bases from J; junction bases left unmatched: 13. CDR3 size: 16 residues. Germline assignment: CDR1 MDHEN and CDR2 SYDVKM. The CDR3 sequence: CASRVPGQAYTDTQYF. The DNA for the CDR3 is TGTGCCAGCCGAGTGCCCGGACAGGCCTACACAGATACGCAGTATTTT.

The rearrangement uses TRBV14 and TRBJ1-1; D unclear. Trimming shortened V by 5 bases and J by 3 bases, and 10 bases separated the two germline ends. The CDR3 is 13 amino acids. The V gene's germline CDR1 is SGHDN and CDR2 FVKESK. CDR3 region: CASSGQGYTEAFF. DNA of the CDR3: TGTGCCAGCAGCGGCCAAGGGTACACTGAAGCTTTCTTT. The variable domain in full, with the rest retrieved from reference TRBV14 and TRBJ1-1, is EAGVTQFPSHSVIEKGQTVTLRCDPISGHDNLYWYRRVMGKEIKFLLHFVKESKQDESGMPNNRFLAERTGGTYSTLKVQPAELEDSGVYFCASSGQGYTEAFFGQGTRLTVV.

The CDR3 here is CASSLGGAGTDTQYF. Here the CDR3 DNA reads TGTGCCAGCAGCTTGGGGGGGGCAGGCACAGATACGCAGTATTTT. The V and J genes are TRBV7-2 and TRBJ2-3, with a weak D call TRBD2 (7 bases). The CDR3 spans 15 residues. CDR1 is SGHTA, CDR2 FQGNSA, per germline. The V gene lost 3 bases and the J gene lost 1 base, with 11 bases spanning the gap.

The rearrangement links TRBV4-2 to TRBJ1-4; maybe TRBD1 (5 bases). V was shortened by 4 bases and J by 0 bases, with 9 bases between the two germline ends. Germline lookup yields CDR1 LGHNA and CDR2 YNFKEQ. This CDR3 spans 15 amino acids. CDR3 sequence reads: CASSRVGATNEKLFF. CDR3 DNA: TGTGCCAGCAGCCGAGTGGGGGCAACTAATGAAAAACTGTTTTTT.

The chain employs TRBV7-6 and TRBJ2-2; 8 nucleotides match TRBD1. With V trimmed by 6 bases and J by 5 bases, 8 bases remained unmatched. Germline CDR1 reads SGHVS; CDR2 reads FNYEAQ. This CDR3 is built from 15 residues. Written as DNA, the CDR3 is TGTGCCAGCAGGGCGACAGGGGTGAGGACCGGGGAGCTGTTTTTT. Its translation: CASRATGVRTGELFF.

V and J are TRBV6-5 and TRBJ2-2; maybe TRBD2 (6 bases). Trimming took off 4 bases at V and 8 bases at J, with 11 bases between the two ends. The CDR3 runs 13 residues. CDR1 and CDR2 (germline): MNHEY, SVGAGI. CDR3 in amino acids: CASSSRGGGELFF. Here the CDR3 DNA reads TGTGCCAGCAGTTCTCGGGGAGGTGGGGAGCTGTTTTTT.